This T cell receptor (beta chain) was documented in a study of blood T cell repertoires in COVID-19. At the level of the study: Donors of Cohort 3 who recovered were those that had two negative PCRs, clearance, or symptom resolution.

Profiling relied on immunoSEQ multiplex PCR, and the TCRdb table lists in-frame clones only, not all of them. The table includes more than 300,000 clones, around 87% detected once. Germline CDR1 and CDR2: MDHEN and SYDVKM. V was pared by 6 bases and J by 5 bases, with 7 bases of the junction left unmatched. The CDR3 is made up of 14 amino acids. The source material was PBMCs or T cells enriched from blood (not recorded which). The source of this sequence is a man aged 35 to 55 in a cohort exposed to, infected with or recovered from COVID-19 (not recorded which). The chain joins TRBV28 to TRBJ1-5, with 7 bases identical to TRBD1. CDR3 region: CASRQQGTDQPQHF. The DNA for the CDR3 is TGTGCCAGCAGACAACAGGGGACCGATCAGCCCCAGCATTTT.